The 5 T cell receptor beta chains given below trace back to one sample, sequenced in a study of identifying expanded T cells in peripheral blood. Sequenced by immunoSEQ multiplex PCR; TCRdb stores in-frame clones only, minus some. This table holds 85,000 to 90,000 clones, approximately 86% found once. Input material: blood. All receptors derive from a person aged 18 to 75 in good health.

The V call is TRBV2, the J call TRBJ2-7; 11 positions agree with TRBD1. This CDR3 spans 15 amino acids. V gave up 7 bases and J gave up 2 bases; unmatched junction bases: 7. CDR1 is SNHLY and CDR2 is FYNNEI in the germline V gene. The CDR3: CASNRPGQGAYEQYF. The CDR3 DNA follows: TGTGCCAGCAATCGCCCGGGACAGGGGGCCTACGAGCAGTACTTC.

This chain links TRBV6-5 with TRBJ2-7, with 9 bases identical to TRBD1. V lost 4 bases, J lost 13 bases, and 11 bases stayed unmatched. Germline assignment: CDR1 MNHEY and CDR2 SVGAGI. CDR3 length equals 13 residues. This chain's CDR3 is CASSLQQGARPYF. CDR3 nucleotides: TGTGCCAGCAGTTTACAACAGGGGGCGCGGCCCTACTTC.

This clone showed up just once. In this CDR3 the conserved last residue, phenylalanine or tryptophan, is missing, so a read error is likely. Because the CDR3's place on the DNA is in doubt, the DNA is left out and the CDR3 is given as listed by TCRdb. This chain joins TRBV20-1 and TRBJ1-2; TRBD1, the D gene given by the table, was not confirmed from the DNA. Germline CDR1 and CDR2: DFQATT and SNEGSKA (reference sequence). The CDR3 is 11 amino acids long, termini counted. The CDR3 loop reads CSARVLDSPTI.

J is TRBJ1-2 and V is TRBV2, with D possibly TRBD1 on 6 matching bases. Trimming took off 6 bases at V and 8 bases at J, with 13 bases between the two ends. Germline-derived CDR1 and CDR2 are SNHLY and FYNNEI. The CDR3 has 12 residues. The CDR3 nucleotides are TGTGCCAGCAGAGCAGGGGCGATCGGCTACACCTTC. Translation gives CASRAGAIGYTF.

The chain uses TRBV7-9 and TRBJ2-7, with 10 bases matching TRBD1. CDR1 is SEHNR and CDR2 is FQNEAQ in the germline V gene (reference sequence). V lost 5 bases to trimming and J lost 2 bases; unmatched junction nucleotides: 6. The length of the CDR3 is 15 residues. CDR3: CASSSLGQGPYEQYF. The CDR3 bases are TGTGCCAGCAGCAGTTTGGGACAGGGGCCCTACGAGCAGTACTTC.